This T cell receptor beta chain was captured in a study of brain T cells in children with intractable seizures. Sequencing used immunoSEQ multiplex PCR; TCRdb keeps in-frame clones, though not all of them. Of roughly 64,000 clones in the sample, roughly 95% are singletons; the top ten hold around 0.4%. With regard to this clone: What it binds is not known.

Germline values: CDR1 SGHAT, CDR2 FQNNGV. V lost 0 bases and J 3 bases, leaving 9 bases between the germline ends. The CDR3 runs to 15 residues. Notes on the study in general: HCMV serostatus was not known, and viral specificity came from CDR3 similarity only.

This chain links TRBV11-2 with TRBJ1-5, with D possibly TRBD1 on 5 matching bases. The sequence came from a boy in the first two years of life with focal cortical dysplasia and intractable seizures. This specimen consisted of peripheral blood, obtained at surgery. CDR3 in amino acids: CASSLEAGTNQPQHF. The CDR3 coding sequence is TGTGCCAGCAGCTTAGAGGCAGGGACCAATCAGCCCCAGCATTTT.